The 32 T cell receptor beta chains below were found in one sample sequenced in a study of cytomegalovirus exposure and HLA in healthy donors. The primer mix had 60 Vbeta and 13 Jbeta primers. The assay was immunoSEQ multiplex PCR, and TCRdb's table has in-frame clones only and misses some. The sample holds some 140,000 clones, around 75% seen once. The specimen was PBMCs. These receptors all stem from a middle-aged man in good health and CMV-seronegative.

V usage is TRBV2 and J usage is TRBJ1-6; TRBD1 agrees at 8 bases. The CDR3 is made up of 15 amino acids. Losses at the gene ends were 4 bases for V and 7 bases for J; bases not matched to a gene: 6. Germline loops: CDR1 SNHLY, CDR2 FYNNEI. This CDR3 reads CASSGGQVENSPLHF. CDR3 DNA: TGTGCCAGCAGTGGGGGACAGGTAGAGAATTCACCCCTCCACTTT.

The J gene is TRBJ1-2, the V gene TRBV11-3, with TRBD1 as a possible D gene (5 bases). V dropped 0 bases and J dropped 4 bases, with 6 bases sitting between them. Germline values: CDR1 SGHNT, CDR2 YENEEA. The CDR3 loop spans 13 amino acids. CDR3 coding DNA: TGTGCCAGCAGCTTAGAACAGGCCTATGGCTACACCTTC. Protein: CASSLEQAYGYTF.

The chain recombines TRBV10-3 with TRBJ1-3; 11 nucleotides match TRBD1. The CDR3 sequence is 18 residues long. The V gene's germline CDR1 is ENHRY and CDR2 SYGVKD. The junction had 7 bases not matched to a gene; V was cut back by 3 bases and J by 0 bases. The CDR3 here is CAISDGQGAYYSGNTIYF. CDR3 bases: TGTGCCATCAGTGACGGACAGGGGGCCTACTACTCTGGAAACACCATATATTTT.

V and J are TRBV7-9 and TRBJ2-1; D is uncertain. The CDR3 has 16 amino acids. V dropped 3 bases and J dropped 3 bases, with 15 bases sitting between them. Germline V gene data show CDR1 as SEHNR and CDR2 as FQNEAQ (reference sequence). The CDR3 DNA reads TGTGCCAGCAGCTTTATGTCTAGTCAGCTCTACAATGAGCAGTTCTTC. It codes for CASSFMSSQLYNEQFF.

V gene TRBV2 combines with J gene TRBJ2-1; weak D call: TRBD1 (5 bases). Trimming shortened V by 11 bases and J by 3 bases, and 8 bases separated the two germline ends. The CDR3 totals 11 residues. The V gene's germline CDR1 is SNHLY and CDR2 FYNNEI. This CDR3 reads CAGAGYNEQFF. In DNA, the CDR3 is TGTGCCGGGGCAGGCTACAATGAGCAGTTCTTC.

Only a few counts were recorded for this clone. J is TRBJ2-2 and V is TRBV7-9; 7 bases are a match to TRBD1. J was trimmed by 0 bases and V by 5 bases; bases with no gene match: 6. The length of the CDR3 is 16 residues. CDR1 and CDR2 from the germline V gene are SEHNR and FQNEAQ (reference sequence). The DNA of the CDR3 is TGTGCCAGCAGCAAAGACAGGGCTCCGAACACCGGGGAGCTGTTTTTT. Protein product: CASSKDRAPNTGELFF. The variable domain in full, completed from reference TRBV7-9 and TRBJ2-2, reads DTGVSQNPRHKITKRGQNVTFRCDPISEHNRLYWYRQTLGQGPEFLTYFQNEAQLEKSRLLSDRFSAERPKGSFSTLEIQRTEQGDSAMYLCASSKDRAPNTGELFFGEGSRLTVL.

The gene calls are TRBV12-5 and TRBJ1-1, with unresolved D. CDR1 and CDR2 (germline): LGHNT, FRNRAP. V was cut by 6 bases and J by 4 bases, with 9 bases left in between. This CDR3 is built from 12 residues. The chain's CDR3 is CASGRTGTEAFF. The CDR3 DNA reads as TGTGCTAGTGGACGGACTGGCACTGAAGCTTTCTTT.

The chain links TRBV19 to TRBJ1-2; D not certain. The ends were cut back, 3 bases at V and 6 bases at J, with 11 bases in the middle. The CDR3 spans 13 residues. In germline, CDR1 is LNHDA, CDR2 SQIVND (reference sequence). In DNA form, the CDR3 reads TGTGCCAGTAGTATTGCGGGGTTCAATGGCTACACCTTC. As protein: CASSIAGFNGYTF.

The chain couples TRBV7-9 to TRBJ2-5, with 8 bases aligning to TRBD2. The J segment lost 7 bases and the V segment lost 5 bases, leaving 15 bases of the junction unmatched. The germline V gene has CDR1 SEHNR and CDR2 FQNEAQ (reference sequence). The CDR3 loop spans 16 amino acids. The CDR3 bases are TGTGCCAGCAGCCGACAAGGCGGGGGGCCGGCGGGGACCCAGTACTTC. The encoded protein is CASSRQGGGPAGTQYF. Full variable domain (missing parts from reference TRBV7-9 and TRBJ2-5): DTGVSQNPRHKITKRGQNVTFRCDPISEHNRLYWYRQTLGQGPEFLTYFQNEAQLEKSRLLSDRFSAERPKGSFSTLEIQRTEQGDSAMYLCASSRQGGGPAGTQYFGPGTRLLVL.

CDR3 DNA sequence: TGTGCCAGCAGCTTGGGAGGGGGGGTAAGAAGTGATGGCTACACCTTC. This sequence encodes CASSLGGGVRSDGYTF. The chain carries TRBV5-4 and TRBJ1-2; D is possibly TRBD1 (6 bases). Germline CDR1 reads SGHNT; CDR2 reads YYREEE (reference sequence). The CDR3 runs to 16 residues. The germline V and J ends were trimmed by 0 bases and 6 bases, with 18 bases remaining between them.

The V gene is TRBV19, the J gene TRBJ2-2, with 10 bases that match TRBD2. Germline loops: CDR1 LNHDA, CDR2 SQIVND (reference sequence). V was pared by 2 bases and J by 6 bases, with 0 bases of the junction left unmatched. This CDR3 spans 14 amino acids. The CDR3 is CASSISGGAGELFF. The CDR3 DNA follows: TGTGCCAGTAGTATAAGCGGGGGGGCCGGGGAGCTGTTTTTT.

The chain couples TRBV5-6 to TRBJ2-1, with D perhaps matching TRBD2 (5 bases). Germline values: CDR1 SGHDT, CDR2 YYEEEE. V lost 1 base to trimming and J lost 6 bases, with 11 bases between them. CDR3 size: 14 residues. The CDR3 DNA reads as TGTGCCAGCAGCTTGATCGGGGATCGCAATGAGCAGTTCTTC. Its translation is CASSLIGDRNEQFF.

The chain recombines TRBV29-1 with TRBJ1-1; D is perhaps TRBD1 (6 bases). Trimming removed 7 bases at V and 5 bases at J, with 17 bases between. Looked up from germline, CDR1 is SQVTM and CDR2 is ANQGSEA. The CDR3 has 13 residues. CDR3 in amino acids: CSATRGGGTEAFF. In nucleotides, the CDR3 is TGCAGCGCTACCAGGGGTGGTGGGACTGAAGCTTTCTTT.

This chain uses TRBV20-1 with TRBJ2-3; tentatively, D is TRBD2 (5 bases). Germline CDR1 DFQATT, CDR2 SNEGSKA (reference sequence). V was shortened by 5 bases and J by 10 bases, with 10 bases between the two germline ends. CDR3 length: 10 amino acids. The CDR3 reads CSAAGTAQYF. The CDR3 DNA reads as TGCAGTGCTGCGGGTACTGCGCAGTATTTT.

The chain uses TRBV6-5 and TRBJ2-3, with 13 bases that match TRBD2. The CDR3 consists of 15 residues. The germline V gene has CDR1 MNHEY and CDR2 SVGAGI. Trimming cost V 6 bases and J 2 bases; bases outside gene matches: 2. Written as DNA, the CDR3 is TGTGCCAGCAGCGGACTAGCGGGGGCCACAGATACGCAGTATTTT. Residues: CASSGLAGATDTQYF.

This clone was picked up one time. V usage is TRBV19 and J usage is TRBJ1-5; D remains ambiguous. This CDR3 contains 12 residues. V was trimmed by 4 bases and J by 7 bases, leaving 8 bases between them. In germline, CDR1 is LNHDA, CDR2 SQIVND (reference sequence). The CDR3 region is CASSTLRQPQHF. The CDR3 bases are TGTGCCAGTAGTACCTTGCGACAGCCCCAGCATTTT.

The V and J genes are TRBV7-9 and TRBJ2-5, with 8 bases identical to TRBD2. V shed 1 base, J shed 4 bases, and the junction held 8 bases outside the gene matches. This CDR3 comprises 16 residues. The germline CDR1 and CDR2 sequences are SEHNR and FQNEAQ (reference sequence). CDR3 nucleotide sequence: TGTGCCAGCAGCTTAGAATTCGCGGGGGGCCGAGAGACCCAGTACTTC. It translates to CASSLEFAGGRETQYF.

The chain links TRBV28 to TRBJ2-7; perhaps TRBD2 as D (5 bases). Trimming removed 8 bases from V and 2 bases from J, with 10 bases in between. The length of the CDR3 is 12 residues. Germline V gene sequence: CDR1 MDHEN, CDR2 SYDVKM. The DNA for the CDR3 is TGTGCCAGCCTGACTACCACCTACGAGCAGTACTTC. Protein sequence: CASLTTTYEQYF.

The CDR3 sequence is CASSFRDSSYEQYF. The CDR3 region has the DNA TGTGCCAGCAGTTTCCGGGACAGCTCCTACGAGCAGTACTTC. The gene calls are TRBV6-5 and TRBJ2-7; 7 bases are shared with TRBD1. CDR1 is MNHEY, CDR2 SVGAGI, per germline. This CDR3 spans 14 amino acids. After removal of 4 bases from V and 0 bases from J, the junction contained 3 bases not matched to a gene.

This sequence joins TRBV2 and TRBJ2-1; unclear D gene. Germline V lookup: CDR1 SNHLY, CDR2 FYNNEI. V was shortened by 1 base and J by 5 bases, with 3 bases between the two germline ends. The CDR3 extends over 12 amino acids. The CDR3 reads CASSEGDNEQFF. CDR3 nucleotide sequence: TGTGCCAGCAGTGAAGGCGACAATGAGCAGTTCTTC.

The CDR3 DNA reads TGTGCCAGCAGCCCAACCAGGGTGGGCGGCTACACCTTC. Its protein product is CASSPTRVGGYTF. This chain links TRBV14 with TRBJ1-2; D might be TRBD1 (5 bases). The CDR3 is made up of 13 amino acids. The germline CDR1 and CDR2 sequences are SGHDN and FVKESK. With 4 bases removed from V and 8 bases from J, the gap between germline ends came to 14 bases.

The CDR3 bases are TGTGCCAGCAGTCTCTACAGGGGGAGCTCCTACGAGCAGTACTTC. Protein product: CASSLYRGSSYEQYF. This sequence joins TRBV6-5 and TRBJ2-7; TRBD1 matches 8 bases. The V segment lost 5 bases and the J segment 0 bases; nucleotides outside the gene matches: 6. The CDR3 totals 15 residues. Germline-derived CDR1 and CDR2 are MNHEY and SVGAGI.

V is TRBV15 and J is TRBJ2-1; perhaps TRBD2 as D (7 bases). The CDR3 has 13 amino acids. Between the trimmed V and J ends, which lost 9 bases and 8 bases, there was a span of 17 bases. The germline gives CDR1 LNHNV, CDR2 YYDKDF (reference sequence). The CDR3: CATSMGGADEQFF. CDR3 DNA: TGTGCCACTTCAATGGGGGGGGCCGATGAGCAGTTCTTC.

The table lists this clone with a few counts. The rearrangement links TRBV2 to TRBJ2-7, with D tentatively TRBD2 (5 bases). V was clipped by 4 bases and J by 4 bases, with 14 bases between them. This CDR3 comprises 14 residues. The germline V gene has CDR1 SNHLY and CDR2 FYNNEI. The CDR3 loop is CASSVHRGKYEQYF. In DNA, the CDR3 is TGTGCCAGCAGTGTTCATAGAGGGAAATACGAGCAGTACTTC.

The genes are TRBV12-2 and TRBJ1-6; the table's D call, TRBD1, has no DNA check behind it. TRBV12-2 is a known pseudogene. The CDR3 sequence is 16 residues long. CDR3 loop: CASRTPGTVSNSPLHF. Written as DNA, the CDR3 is TGTGCAAGTCGCACCCCCGGGACAGTGTCCAATTCACCCCTCCACTTT.

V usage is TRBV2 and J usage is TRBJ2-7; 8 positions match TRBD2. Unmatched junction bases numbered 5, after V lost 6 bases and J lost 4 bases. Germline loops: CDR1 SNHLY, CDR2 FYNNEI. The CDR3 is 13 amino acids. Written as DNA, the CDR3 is TGTGCCAGCAGAGGTAGCGGGAATTACGAGCAGTACTTC. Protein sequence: CASRGSGNYEQYF.

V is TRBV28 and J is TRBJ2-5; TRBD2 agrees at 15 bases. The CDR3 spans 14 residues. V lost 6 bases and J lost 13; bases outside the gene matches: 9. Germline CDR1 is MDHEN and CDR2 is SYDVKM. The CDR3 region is CASSSRGLAGGRYF. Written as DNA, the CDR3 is TGTGCCAGCAGCTCGAGGGGACTAGCGGGGGGTCGGTACTTC.

The CDR3 spells CASSRDRSSEYF. The CDR3 coding sequence is TGTGCCAGCAGCAGGGACAGGTCTTCGGAGTACTTC. The chain has TRBV2 and TRBJ2-7; TRBD1 matches at 8 bases. This CDR3 is built from 12 residues. Germline values: CDR1 SNHLY, CDR2 FYNNEI. V trimming: 6 bases; J trimming: 11 bases; junction bases outside the gene matches: 9. Complete variable domain (other parts from reference TRBV2 and TRBJ2-7): EPEVTQTPSHQVTQMGQEVILRCVPISNHLYFYWYRQILGQKVEFLVSFYNNEISEKSEIFDDQFSVERPDGSNFTLKIRSTKLEDSAMYFCASSRDRSSEYFGPGTRLTVT.

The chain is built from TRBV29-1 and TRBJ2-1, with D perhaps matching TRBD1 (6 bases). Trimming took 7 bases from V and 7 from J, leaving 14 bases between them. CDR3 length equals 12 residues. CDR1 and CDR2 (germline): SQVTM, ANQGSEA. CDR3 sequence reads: CSARDMRNEQFF. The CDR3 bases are TGCAGCGCCCGGGACATGAGGAATGAGCAGTTCTTC.

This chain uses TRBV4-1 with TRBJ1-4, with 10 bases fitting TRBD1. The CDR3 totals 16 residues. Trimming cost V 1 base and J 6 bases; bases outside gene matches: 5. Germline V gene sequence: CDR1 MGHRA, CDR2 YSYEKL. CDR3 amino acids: CASSQGPGQGYEKLFF. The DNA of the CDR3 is TGCGCCAGCAGCCAAGGCCCGGGACAGGGGTATGAAAAACTGTTTTTT.

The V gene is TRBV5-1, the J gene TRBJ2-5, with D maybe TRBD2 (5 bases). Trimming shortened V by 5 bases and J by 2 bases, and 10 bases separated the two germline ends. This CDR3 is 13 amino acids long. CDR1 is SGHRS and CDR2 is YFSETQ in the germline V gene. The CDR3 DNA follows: TGCGCCAGCAGGTTCAGCGGACAAGAGACCCAGTACTTC. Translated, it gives CASRFSGQETQYF.

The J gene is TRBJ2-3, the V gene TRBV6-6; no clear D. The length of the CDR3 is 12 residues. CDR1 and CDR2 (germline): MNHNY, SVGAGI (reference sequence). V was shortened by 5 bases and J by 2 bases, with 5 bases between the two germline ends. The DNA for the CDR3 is TGTGCCAGCAGTCCTATCACAGATACGCAGTATTTT. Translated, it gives CASSPITDTQYF.